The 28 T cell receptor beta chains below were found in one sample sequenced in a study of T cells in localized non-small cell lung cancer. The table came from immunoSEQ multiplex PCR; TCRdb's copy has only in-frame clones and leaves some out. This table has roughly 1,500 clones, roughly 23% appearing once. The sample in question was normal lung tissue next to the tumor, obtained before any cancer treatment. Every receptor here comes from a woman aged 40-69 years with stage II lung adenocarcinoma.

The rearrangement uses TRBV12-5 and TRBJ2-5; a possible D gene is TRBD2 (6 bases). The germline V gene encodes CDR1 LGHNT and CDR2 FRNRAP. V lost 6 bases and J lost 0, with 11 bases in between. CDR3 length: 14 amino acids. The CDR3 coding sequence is TGTGCTAGTGGGGAGCGGGCCTACCAAGAGACCCAGTACTTC. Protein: CASGERAYQETQYF.

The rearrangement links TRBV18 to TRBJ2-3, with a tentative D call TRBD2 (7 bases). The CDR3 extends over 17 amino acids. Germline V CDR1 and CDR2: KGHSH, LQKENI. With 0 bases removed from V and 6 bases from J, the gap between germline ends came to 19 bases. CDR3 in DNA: TGTGCCAGCTCACCACCCAGGGGCGGGAGTGATTTGGATACGCAGTATTTT. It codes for CASSPPRGGSDLDTQYF.

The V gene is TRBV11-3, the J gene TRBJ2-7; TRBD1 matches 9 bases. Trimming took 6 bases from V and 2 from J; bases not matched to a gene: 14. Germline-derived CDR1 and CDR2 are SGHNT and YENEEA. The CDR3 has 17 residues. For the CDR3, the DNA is TGTGCCAGCAGGTCCCAGGGGAGTACAGGGGGCACCTACGAGCAGTACTTC. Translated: CASRSQGSTGGTYEQYF.

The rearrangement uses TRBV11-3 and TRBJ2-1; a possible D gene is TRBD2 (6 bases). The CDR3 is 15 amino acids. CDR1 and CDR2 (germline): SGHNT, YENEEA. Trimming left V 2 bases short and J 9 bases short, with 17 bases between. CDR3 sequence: CASSLSGEAPGEQFF. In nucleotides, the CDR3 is TGTGCCAGCAGCTTATCGGGGGAGGCCCCTGGTGAGCAGTTCTTC.

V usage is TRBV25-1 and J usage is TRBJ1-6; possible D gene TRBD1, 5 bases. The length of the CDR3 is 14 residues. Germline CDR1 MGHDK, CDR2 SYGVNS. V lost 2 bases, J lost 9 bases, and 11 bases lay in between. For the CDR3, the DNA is TGTGCCAGCAGTGAACTAGGGGTGGGTTCACCCCTCCACTTT. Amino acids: CASSELGVGSPLHF.

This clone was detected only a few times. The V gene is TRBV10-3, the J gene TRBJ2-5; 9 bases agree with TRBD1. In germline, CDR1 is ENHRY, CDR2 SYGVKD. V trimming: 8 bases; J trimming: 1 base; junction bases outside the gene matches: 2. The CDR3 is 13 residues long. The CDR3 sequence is CAIGTGTQETQYF. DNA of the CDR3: TGTGCCATCGGGACAGGGACCCAAGAGACCCAGTACTTC.

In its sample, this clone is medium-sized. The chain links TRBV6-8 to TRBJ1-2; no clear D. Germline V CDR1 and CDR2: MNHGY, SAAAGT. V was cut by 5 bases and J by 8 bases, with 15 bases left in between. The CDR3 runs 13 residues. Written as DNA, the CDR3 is TGTGCCAGCAGTACACCTTCCGGGTGGGGCTACACCTTC. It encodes CASSTPSGWGYTF.

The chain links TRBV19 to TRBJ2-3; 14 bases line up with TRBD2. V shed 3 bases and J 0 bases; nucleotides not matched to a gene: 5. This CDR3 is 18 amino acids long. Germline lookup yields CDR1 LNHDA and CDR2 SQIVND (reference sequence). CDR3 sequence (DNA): TGTGCCAGTAGTATCGGACTAGCGGGAGGCCCAAGCACAGATACGCAGTATTTT. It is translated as CASSIGLAGGPSTDTQYF.

The CDR3 bases are TGTGCCAGCAGCTCGCAGGGGACAGGGGGTGAAAAACTGTTTTTT. It yields the protein CASSSQGTGGEKLFF. This chain uses TRBV11-3 with TRBJ1-4, with 11 positions matching TRBD1. Germline loops: CDR1 SGHNT, CDR2 YENEEA. V shed 4 bases, J shed 7 bases, and the junction held 5 bases outside the gene matches. This CDR3 has 15 residues.

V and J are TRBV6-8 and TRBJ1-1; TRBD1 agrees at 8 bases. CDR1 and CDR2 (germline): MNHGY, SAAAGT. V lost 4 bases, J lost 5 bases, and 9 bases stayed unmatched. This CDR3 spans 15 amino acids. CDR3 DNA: TGTGCCAGCAGTTCCATGGACAGGGTGGGGACTGAAGCTTTCTTT. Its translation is CASSSMDRVGTEAFF.

CDR3 in amino acids: CASSLGDENNEQFF. For the CDR3, the DNA is TGCGCCAGCAGCTTGGGGGATGAAAACAATGAGCAGTTCTTC. The chain employs TRBV5-1 and TRBJ2-1; no definite D call. V gave up 0 bases and J gave up 5 bases, with 9 bases separating them. CDR3 size: 14 residues. CDR1 and CDR2 (germline): SGHRS, YFSETQ.

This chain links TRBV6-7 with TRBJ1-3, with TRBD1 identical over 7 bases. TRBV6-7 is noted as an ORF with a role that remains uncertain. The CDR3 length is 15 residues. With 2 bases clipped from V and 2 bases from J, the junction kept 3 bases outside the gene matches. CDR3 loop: CASSYDTGAGNTIYF. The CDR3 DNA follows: TGTGCCAGCAGTTACGACACAGGGGCTGGAAACACCATATATTTT.

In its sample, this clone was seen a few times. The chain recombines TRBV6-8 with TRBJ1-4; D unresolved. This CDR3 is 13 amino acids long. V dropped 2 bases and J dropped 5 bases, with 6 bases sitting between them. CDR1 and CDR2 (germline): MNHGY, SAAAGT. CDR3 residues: CASSYTGNEKLFF. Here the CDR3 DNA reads TGTGCCAGCAGTTACACGGGGAATGAAAAACTGTTTTTT.

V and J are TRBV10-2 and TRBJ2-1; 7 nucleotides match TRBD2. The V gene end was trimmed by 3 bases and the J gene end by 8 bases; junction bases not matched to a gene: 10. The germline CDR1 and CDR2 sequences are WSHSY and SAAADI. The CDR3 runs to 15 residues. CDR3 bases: TGCGCCAGCAGTGAATTATGCGGGAGCGGCTATGAGCAGTTCTTC. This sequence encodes CASSELCGSGYEQFF.

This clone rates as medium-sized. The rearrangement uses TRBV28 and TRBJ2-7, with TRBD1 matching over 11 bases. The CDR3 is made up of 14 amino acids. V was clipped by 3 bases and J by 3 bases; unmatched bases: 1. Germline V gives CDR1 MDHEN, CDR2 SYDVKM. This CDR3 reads CASSLGQGGYEQYF. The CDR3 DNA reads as TGTGCCAGCAGTTTGGGACAGGGGGGCTACGAGCAGTACTTC. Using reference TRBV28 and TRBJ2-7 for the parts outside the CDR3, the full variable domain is DVKVTQSSRYLVKRTGEKVFLECVQDMDHENMFWYRQDPGLGLRLIYFSYDVKMKEKGDIPEGYSVSREKKERFSLILESASTNQTSMYLCASSLGQGGYEQYFGPGTRLTVT.

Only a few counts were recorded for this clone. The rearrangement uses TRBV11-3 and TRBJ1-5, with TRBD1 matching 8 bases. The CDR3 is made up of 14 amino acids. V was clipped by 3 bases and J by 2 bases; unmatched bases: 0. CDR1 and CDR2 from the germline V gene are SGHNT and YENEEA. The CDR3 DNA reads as TGTGCCAGCAGCTTGACAGGGGGCAATCAGCCCCAGCATTTT. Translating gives CASSLTGGNQPQHF.

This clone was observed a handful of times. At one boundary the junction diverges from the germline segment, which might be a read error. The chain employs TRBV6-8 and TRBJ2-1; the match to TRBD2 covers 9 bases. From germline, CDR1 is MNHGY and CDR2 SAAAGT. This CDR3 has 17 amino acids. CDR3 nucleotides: TGTGCCATCAGTGGAATGATCCCGGGACTAGCACACAATGAGCAGTTCTTC. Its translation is CAISGMIPGLAHNEQFF.

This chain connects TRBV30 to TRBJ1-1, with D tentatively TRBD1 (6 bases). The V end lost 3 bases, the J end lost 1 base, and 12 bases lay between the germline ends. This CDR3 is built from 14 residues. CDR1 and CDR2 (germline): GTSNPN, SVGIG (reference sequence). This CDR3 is CAWSRDKGNTEAFF. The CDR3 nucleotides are TGTGCCTGGAGCCGGGACAAGGGGAACACTGAAGCTTTCTTT.

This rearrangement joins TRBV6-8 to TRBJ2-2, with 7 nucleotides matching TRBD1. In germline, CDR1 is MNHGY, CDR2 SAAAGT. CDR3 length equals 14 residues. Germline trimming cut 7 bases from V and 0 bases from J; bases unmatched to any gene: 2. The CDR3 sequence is CASTGTANTGELFF. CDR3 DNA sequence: TGTGCCAGCACCGGGACAGCGAACACCGGGGAGCTGTTTTTT.

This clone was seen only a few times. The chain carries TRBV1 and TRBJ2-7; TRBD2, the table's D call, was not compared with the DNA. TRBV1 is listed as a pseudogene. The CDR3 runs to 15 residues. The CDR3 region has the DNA TGCGCCAGCAGCCCACGGACTTACTTACCCTACGAGCAGTACTTC. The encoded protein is CASSPRTYLPYEQYF.

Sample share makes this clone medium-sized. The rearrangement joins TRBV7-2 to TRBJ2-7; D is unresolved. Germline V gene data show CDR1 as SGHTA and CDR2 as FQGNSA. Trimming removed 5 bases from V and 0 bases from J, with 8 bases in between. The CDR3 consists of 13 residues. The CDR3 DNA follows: TGTGCCAGCAGCCGCGACAACTCCTACGAGCAGTACTTC. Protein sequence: CASSRDNSYEQYF.

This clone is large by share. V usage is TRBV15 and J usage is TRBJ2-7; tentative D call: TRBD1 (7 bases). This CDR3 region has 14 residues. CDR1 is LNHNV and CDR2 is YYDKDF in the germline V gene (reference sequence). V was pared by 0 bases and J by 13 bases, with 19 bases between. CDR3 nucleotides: TGTGCCACCAGCAGAGATTATCAGGGGGGCCTACCTTACTTC. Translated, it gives CATSRDYQGGLPYF.

CDR3 sequence (DNA): TGCAGCGTTCTTTTGGACGGGCTCTCTGGAAACACCATATATTTT. Its protein is CSVLLDGLSGNTIYF. The chain joins TRBV29-1 to TRBJ1-3; D gene ambiguous. Between the trimmed V and J ends, which lost 5 bases and 0 bases, there was a span of 14 bases. There are 15 residues in the CDR3. CDR1 and CDR2 (germline): SQVTM, ANQGSEA. Full variable domain (rest looked up from reference TRBV29-1 and TRBJ1-3): SAVISQKPSRDICQRGTSLTIQCQVDSQVTMMFWYRQQPGQSLTLIATANQGSEATYESGFVIDKFPISRPNLTFSTLTVSNMSPEDSSIYLCSVLLDGLSGNTIYFGEGSWLTVV.

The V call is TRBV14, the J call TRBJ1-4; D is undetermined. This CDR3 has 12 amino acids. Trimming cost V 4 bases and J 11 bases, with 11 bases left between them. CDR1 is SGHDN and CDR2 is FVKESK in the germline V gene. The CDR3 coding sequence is TGTGCCAGCAGCCTATACACCGACAAACTGTTTTTT. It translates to CASSLYTDKLFF.

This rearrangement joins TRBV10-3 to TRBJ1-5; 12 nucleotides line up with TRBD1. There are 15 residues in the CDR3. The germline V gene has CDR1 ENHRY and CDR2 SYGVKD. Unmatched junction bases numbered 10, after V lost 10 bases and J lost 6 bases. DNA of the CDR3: TGTGCCACGAGCCCGGGACAGGGGGCAAGTCAGCCCCAGCATTTT. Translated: CATSPGQGASQPQHF.

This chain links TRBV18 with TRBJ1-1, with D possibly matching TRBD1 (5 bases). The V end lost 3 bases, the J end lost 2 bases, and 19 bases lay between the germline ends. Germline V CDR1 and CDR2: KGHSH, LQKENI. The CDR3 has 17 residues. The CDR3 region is CASSPAPGREINTEAFF. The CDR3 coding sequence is TGTGCCAGCTCACCCGCCCCGGGACGGGAGATTAACACTGAAGCTTTCTTT. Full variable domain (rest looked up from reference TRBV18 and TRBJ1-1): NAGVMQNPRHLVRRRGQEARLRCSPMKGHSHVYWYRQLPEEGLKFMVYLQKENIIDESGMPKERFSAEFPKEGPSILRIQQVVRGDSAAYFCASSPAPGREINTEAFFGQGTRLTVV.

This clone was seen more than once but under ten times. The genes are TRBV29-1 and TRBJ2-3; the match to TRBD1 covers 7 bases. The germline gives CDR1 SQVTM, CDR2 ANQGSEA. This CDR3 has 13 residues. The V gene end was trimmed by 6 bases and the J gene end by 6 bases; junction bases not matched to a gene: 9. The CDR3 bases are TGCAGCGTGGACAGGAGAACAGGGGATACGCAGTATTTT. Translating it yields CSVDRRTGDTQYF.

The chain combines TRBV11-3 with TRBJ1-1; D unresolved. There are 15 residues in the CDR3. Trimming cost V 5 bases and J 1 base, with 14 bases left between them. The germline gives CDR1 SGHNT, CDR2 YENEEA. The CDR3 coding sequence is TGTGCCAGCAGCCATTCGACGAGAAGGAACACTGAAGCTTTCTTT. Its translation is CASSHSTRRNTEAFF. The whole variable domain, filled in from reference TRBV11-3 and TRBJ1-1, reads EAGVVQSPRYKIIEKKQPVAFWCNPISGHNTLYWYLQNLGQGPELLIRYENEEAVDDSQLPKDRFSAERLKGVDSTLKIQPAELGDSAVYLCASSHSTRRNTEAFFGQGTRLTVV.